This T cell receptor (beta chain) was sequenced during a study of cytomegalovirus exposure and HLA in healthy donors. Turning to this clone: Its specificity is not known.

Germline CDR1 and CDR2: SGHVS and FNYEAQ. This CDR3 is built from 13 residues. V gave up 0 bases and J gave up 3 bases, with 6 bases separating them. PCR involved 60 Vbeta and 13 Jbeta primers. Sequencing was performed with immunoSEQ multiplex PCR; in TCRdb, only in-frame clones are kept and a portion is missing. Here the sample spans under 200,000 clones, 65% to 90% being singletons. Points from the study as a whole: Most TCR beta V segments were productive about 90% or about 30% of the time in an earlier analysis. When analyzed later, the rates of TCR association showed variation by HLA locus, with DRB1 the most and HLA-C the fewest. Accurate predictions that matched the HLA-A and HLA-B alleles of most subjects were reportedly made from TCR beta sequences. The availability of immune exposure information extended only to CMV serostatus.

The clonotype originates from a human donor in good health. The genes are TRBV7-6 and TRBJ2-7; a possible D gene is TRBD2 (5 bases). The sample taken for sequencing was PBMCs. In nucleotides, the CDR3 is TGTGCCAGCAGCTTAGCCGGGAACTACGAGCAGTACTTC. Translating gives CASSLAGNYEQYF.